These T cell receptor beta chains were read from a single sample in a study of regulatory T cells in long-lasting Graves disease. TCRdb itself ran the multiplex PCR reads through MiXCR, one entry per CDR3 protein. The profile shows over 200,000 distinct CDR3 sequences, 18% of them singletons. The specimen comprised peripheral blood mononuclear cells (PBMCs), sampled at new diagnosis, from a patient treated with antithyroid drugs. The receptors here all came from a female donor with Graves disease. CDR3s include the opening cysteine and the closing phenylalanine or tryptophan. D genes are given only for firm matches. Not all rows give a size; the values are once, few, many and, for expanded clones, a class.

v_call,d_call,j_call,clone_size,cdr3_aa,cdr3_nt
TRBV12-3/TRBV12-4,-,TRBJ1-1,many,CASTLGLGTTEAFF,TGTGCCAGCACCCTCGGGTTGGGCACCACTGAAGCTTTCTTT
TRBV6-2/TRBV6-3,-,TRBJ2-3,-,CASSQRVTDTQYF,TGTGCCAGCAGTCAAAGGGTCACAGATACGCAGTATTTT
TRBV7-3,-,TRBJ1-2,many,CASSLGGWSGYTF,TGTGCCAGCAGCTTGGGAGGGTGGAGTGGCTACACCTTC
TRBV18,-,TRBJ1-1,many,CASSTSEGGTEAFF,TGTGCCAGCTCCACTTCAGAGGGAGGCACTGAAGCTTTCTTT
TRBV20-1,TRBD2,TRBJ2-1,-,CSATAGTPPRVHNEQFF,TGCAGTGCCACAGCGGGGACTCCCCCACGGGTCCACAATGAGCAGTTCTTC
TRBV27,-,TRBJ2-3,many,CASSRRESHTDTQYF,TGTGCCAGCAGCAGAAGGGAGTCGCACACAGATACGCAGTATTTT
TRBV19,TRBD1,TRBJ1-2,few,CASSYNRGQSYGYTF,TGTGCCAGTAGCTACAACAGGGGGCAGAGCTATGGCTACACCTTC
TRBV30,-,TRBJ1-1,many,CAWGVNTEAFF,TGTGCCTGGGGTGTCAACACTGAAGCTTTCTTT
TRBV30,-,TRBJ2-7,many,CAWRAGGGRGEQYF,TGTGCCTGGAGGGCTGGGGGGGGCCGGGGCGAGCAGTACTTC
TRBV2,-,TRBJ1-2,many,CASSEESGAEGYTF,TGTGCCAGCAGTGAAGAGTCGGGGGCGGAAGGCTACACCTTC
TRBV15,TRBD1,TRBJ2-7,many,CATSTNRDRPYEQYF,TGTGCCACCAGCACAAACCGGGACAGACCCTACGAGCAGTACTTC
TRBV20-1,TRBD1,TRBJ2-1,many,CSARDGQGDEQFF,TGCAGTGCTAGAGATGGTCAGGGGGATGAGCAGTTCTTC
TRBV7-8,TRBD2,TRBJ2-5,many,CASSYGASGWGETQYF,TGTGCCAGCAGCTACGGGGCTAGCGGGTGGGGAGAGACCCAGTACTTC
TRBV20-1,-,TRBJ1-6,many,CSASYREWDSPLHF,TGCAGTGCTAGTTACAGGGAATGGGATTCACCCCTCCACTTT
TRBV20-1,TRBD1,TRBJ1-3,-,CSARDPRQGGNAIYF,TGCAGTGCTAGAGATCCGAGACAGGGGGGAAACGCCATATATTTT
TRBV28,-,TRBJ1-6,many,CASSPIPDHDNSPLHF,TGTGCCAGCAGTCCCATCCCCGATCACGATAATTCACCCCTCCACTTT
TRBV6-1,-,TRBJ2-5,many,CASSEYQETQYF,TGTGCCAGCAGTGAATACCAAGAGACCCAGTACTTC
TRBV2,-,TRBJ2-7,many,CASSLDRYVQYF,TGTGCCAGCAGCCTGGACCGCTACGTGCAGTACTTC
TRBV5-1,-,TRBJ2-7,-,CATREGATGSYEQYF,TGCGCCACCCGGGAGGGCGCGACAGGGAGCTACGAGCAGTACTTC
TRBV12-3/TRBV12-4,-,TRBJ1-2,many,CASSPGRINYGYTF,TGTGCCAGCAGCCCCGGACGGATTAACTATGGCTACACCTTC
TRBV20-1,TRBD2,TRBJ2-1,many,CSASSQLAELYNEQFF,TGCAGTGCCTCATCCCAACTAGCGGAGCTATACAATGAGCAGTTCTTC
TRBV12-3/TRBV12-4,-,TRBJ2-1,-,CASSPLEGGEQFF,TGTGCCAGCAGTCCATTGGAGGGGGGGGAGCAGTTCTTC
TRBV14,-,TRBJ2-2,many,CASSLLLSKNTGELFF,TGTGCCAGCAGCCTCTTGCTGTCGAAGAACACCGGGGAGCTGTTTTTT
TRBV3-1,TRBD1,TRBJ2-1,many,CASSQEGGQELYNEQFF,TGTGCCAGCAGCCAAGAAGGGGGACAGGAACTTTACAATGAGCAGTTCTTC
TRBV7-9,-,TRBJ1-1,many,CASSLVVGISEAFF,TGTGCCAGCAGCTTAGTTGTGGGGATCTCTGAAGCTTTCTTT
TRBV7-2,-,TRBJ2-1,-,CASSLRGTHSSYNEQFF,TGTGCCAGCAGCTTAAGGGGGACCCACAGCTCCTACAATGAGCAGTTCTTC
TRBV15,-,TRBJ2-7,-,CATSNRQNYEQYF,TGTGCCACCAGCAACCGACAGAACTACGAGCAGTACTTC
TRBV2,-,TRBJ2-7,many,CASRLGGGEQYF,TGTGCCAGCAGGTTGGGGGGAGGCGAGCAGTACTTC
TRBV10-2,-,TRBJ1-6,-,CASSEAQANSPLHF,TGCGCCAGCAGTGAGGCACAGGCTAATTCACCCCTCCACTTT
TRBV7-9,TRBD1,TRBJ1-1,-,CASSLVQGGLTEAFF,TGTGCCAGCAGCTTAGTGCAGGGGGGTCTCACTGAAGCTTTCTTT
TRBV27,TRBD1,TRBJ1-1,many,CASSPWTGGTEALF,TGTGCCAGCAGTCCCTGGACAGGGGGCACTGAAGCTCTCTTT
TRBV11-2,TRBD1,TRBJ2-7,many,CASSSPGQGAVGEQYF,TGTGCCAGCAGCTCCCCGGGGCAGGGGGCTGTCGGCGAGCAGTACTTC
TRBV19,TRBD1,TRBJ1-1,many,CASMDRGLTEAFF,TGTGCCAGTATGGACAGGGGGCTCACTGAAGCTTTCTTT
TRBV19,TRBD1,TRBJ1-1,-,CASSTSTGVEAFF,TGTGCCAGTAGTACTTCGACAGGGGTTGAAGCTTTCTTT
TRBV18,-,TRBJ2-3,few,CASSHRERSVFTDTQYF,TGTGCCAGCTCACACAGGGAAAGGTCGGTCTTCACAGATACGCAGTATTTT
TRBV27,-,TRBJ1-6,-,CASSLGRTKNSPLHF,TGTGCCAGCAGTTTAGGACGGACCAAAAATTCACCCCTCCACTTT
TRBV6-5,-,TRBJ1-2,few,CASSYSTLGGNYGYTF,TGTGCCAGCAGTTACTCAACCCTCGGGGGGAACTATGGCTACACCTTC
TRBV18,TRBD2,TRBJ2-1,many,CASSPTSGSKDEQFF,TGTGCCAGCTCACCAACTAGCGGGAGTAAGGATGAGCAGTTCTTC
TRBV28,TRBD2,TRBJ2-1,many,CASSSPGTSGKSEQFF,TGTGCCAGCAGTTCTCCCGGGACTAGCGGGAAAAGTGAGCAGTTCTTC
TRBV12-3/TRBV12-4,TRBD2,TRBJ2-2,many,CASSQTWGGAGELFF,TGTGCCAGCAGTCAAACGTGGGGGGGGGCCGGGGAGCTGTTTTTT